Given below is one T cell receptor beta chain in context. Its target is unknown. The CDR3 runs to 13 residues. Germline CDR1 is MNHNS and CDR2 is SASEGT. The ends lost 4 bases at V and 2 bases at J; junction bases unmatched: 1. PCR amplification relied on 60 Vbeta primers (plus 13 Jbeta primers). Profiling relied on immunoSEQ multiplex PCR, and the TCRdb table lists in-frame clones only, not all of them. This table lists 100,000 to 150,000 clones. The source of the sample is a study of cytomegalovirus exposure and HLA in healthy donors. Study results and limitations: Another analysis was done later, and it associated more than 15,000 TCR beta sequences with HLA alleles at 0.05 false discovery rate. The study labeled 150 to 200 TCR beta chains cytomegalovirus-associated.

Sequencing input: PBMCs. This clonotype originated in a man between 18 and 29 years old in good health and CMV-seronegative. This chain links TRBV6-1 with TRBJ2-7; TRBD2 agrees at 8 bases. This CDR3 is CASSGLAPYEQYF. CDR3 DNA: TGTGCCAGCAGTGGACTAGCGCCCTACGAGCAGTACTTC.